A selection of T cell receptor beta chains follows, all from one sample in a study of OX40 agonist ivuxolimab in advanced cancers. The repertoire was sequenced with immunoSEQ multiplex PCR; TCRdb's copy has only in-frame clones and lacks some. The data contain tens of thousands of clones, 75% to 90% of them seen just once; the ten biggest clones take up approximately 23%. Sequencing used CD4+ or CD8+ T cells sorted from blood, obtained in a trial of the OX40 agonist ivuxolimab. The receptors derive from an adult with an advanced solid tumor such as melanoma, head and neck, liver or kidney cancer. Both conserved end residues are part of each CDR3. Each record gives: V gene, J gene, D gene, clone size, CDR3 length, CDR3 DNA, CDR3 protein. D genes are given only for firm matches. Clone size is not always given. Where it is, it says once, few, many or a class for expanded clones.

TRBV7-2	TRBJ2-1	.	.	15	TGTGCCAGCAGCATCCTAGGGAACTCCTACAATGAGCAGTTCTTC	CASSILGNSYNEQFF
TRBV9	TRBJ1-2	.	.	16	TGTGCCAGCAGCGTCCATATTACCGGGACGGACTATGGCTACACCTTC	CASSVHITGTDYGYTF
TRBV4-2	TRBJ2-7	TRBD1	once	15	TGTGCCAGCAGCCATGAAGGGACAGGGCCGGACGAGCAGTACTTC	CASSHEGTGPDEQYF
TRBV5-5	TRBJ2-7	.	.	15	TGTGCCAGCAGCTTGGTGTCAGGTAGGGTCTACGAGCAGTACTTC	CASSLVSGRVYEQYF
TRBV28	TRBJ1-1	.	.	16	TGTGCCAGCAGCCGAAGGACAGTTAGTATGAACACTGAAGCTTTCTTT	CASSRRTVSMNTEAFF
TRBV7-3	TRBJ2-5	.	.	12	TGTGCCAGCAGCTTATCAGGAGAGACCCAGTACTTC	CASSLSGETQYF
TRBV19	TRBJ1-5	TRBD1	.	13	TGTGCCACCTGGACAGGGGGCAATCAGCCCCAGCATTTT	CATWTGGNQPQHF
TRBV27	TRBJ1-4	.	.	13	TGTGCCAGCAGTTTAGGACCGCAAGAACAACTGTTTTTT	CASSLGPQEQLFF
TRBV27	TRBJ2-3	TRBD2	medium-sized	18	TGTGCCAGCAGTAGACTAGCGGCTACCACTGAGGGCACAGATACGCAGTATTTT	CASSRLAATTEGTDTQYF
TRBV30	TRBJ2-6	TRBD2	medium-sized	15	TGTGCCTGGGGACTAGCGGGAGCTGGGGCCAACGTCCTGACTTTC	CAWGLAGAGANVLTF
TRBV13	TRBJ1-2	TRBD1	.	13	TGTGCCAGCAGCGAGGACAGGTACTATGGCTACACCTTC	CASSEDRYYGYTF
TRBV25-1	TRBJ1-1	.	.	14	TGTGCCAGCAATTTTGGGGGCAAAGGGGCTGAAGCTTTCTTT	CASNFGGKGAEAFF
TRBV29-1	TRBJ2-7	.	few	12	TGCAGCGTTGAAGATACAGCCTACGAGCAGTACTTC	CSVEDTAYEQYF
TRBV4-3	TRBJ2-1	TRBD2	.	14	TGCGCCAGCAGCCAGACTAGCGGGAGCGGAGAGCAGTTCTTC	CASSQTSGSGEQFF
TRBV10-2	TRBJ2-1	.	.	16	TGCGCCAGCAGTGAGTCCAGCGTTATCTCCTACAATGAGCAGTTCTTC	CASSESSVISYNEQFF
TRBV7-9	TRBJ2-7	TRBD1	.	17	TGTGCCAGCAGCGGACAGGGGTTCCGCGGGAGCTCCTACGAGCAGTACTTC	CASSGQGFRGSSYEQYF
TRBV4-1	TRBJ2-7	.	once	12	TGCGCCAGCAGCCAAGACAGCAGGGAGCAGTACTTC	CASSQDSREQYF
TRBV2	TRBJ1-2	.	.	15	TGTGCCAGCAGTGAAGTTTTCCGGGACTCCTATGGCTACACCTTC	CASSEVFRDSYGYTF
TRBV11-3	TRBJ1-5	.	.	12	TGTGCCAGCGGGCGGTCCAATCAGCCCCAGCATTTT	CASGRSNQPQHF
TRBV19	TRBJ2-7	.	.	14	TGTGCCAGTACAGGACTTCTCTTCGGGGACGAGCAGTACTTC	CASTGLLFGDEQYF
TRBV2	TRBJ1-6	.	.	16	TGTGCCAGCAGTGAAACCCTGAGCTCCTATAATTCACCCCTCCACTTT	CASSETLSSYNSPLHF
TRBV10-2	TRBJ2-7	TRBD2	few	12	TGCGCCAGCAGTGCGACTAGCGGTGAGCAGTACTTC	CASSATSGEQYF
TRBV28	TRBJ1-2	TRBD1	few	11	TGTGCCAGCAGTCGGGACAGTGGCTACACCTTC	CASSRDSGYTF
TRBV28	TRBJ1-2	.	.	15	TGTGCCAGCAGTTTATGGGGTAGGGGACACTATGGCTACACCTTC	CASSLWGRGHYGYTF
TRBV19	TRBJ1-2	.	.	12	TGTGCCAGTTTTAAAGCTAACTATGGCTACACCTTC	CASFKANYGYTF
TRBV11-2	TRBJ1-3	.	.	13	TGTGCCAGCAGCTTCGCGGGTGGAAACACCATATATTTT	CASSFAGGNTIYF
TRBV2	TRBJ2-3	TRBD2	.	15	TGTGCCAGCAGCGTAGACGGGAGGGCGACAGATACGCAGTATTTT	CASSVDGRATDTQYF
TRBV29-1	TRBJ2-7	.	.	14	TGCAGCGTTTTAGCGGAGTTAAGCTCCTACGAGCAGTACTTC	CSVLAELSSYEQYF
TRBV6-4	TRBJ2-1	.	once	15	TGTGCCAGCAGTCCTACGCCAGGGGCGGGCGATGAGCAGTTCTTC	CASSPTPGAGDEQFF
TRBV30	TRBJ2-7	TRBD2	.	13	TGTGCCTGGAGTTGGGGGGGGAGCTACGAGCAGTACTTC	CAWSWGGSYEQYF
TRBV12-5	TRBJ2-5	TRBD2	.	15	TGTGCTAGTGCCCTGACTAGCGGCCTCCAAGAGACCCAGTACTTC	CASALTSGLQETQYF